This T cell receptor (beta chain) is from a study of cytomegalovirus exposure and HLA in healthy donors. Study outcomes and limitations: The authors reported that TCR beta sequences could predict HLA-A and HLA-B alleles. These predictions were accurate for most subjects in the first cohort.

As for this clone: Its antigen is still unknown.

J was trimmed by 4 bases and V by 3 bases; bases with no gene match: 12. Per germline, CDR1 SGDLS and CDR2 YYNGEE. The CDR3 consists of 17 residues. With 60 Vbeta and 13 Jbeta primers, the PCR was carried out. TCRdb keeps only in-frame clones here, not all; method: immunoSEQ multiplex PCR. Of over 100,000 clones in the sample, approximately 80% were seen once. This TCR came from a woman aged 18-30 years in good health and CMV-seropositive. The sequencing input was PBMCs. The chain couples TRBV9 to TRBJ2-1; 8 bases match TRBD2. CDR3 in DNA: TGTGCCAGCAGCGGGGCTAGCGGGCCCGGAGGGTACAATGAGCAGTTCTTC. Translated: CASSGASGPGGYNEQFF.